Below, 20 T cell receptor beta chains from the same sample are listed, as sequenced in a study of blood T cell repertoires in COVID-19. Assay used: immunoSEQ multiplex PCR; TCRdb lists only in-frame clones, some missing. The sample carries about 59,000 clones, 70% to 85% recorded once. Sequences were obtained from peripheral blood. These receptors were obtained from a human donor in a cohort sampled during active COVID-19.

V usage is TRBV18 and J usage is TRBJ2-1, with a weak D call TRBD2 (5 bases). The CDR3 is made up of 14 amino acids. V lost 3 bases to trimming and J lost 9 bases, with 15 bases between them. Germline V lookup: CDR1 KGHSH, CDR2 LQKENI. CDR3 nucleotides: TGTGCCAGCTCACCGGGTGGAGGTGCGATTGAGCAGTTCTTC. This codes for CASSPGGGAIEQFF.

DNA of the CDR3: TGTGCCAGCAGCCAAGTTAGCCGAGATACGCAGTATTTT. The encoded protein is CASSQVSRDTQYF. The rearrangement links TRBV3-1 (or the pseudogene TRBV3-2) to TRBJ2-3; D is ambiguous. In germline, CDR1 is LGHDT, CDR2 YNNKEL (reference sequence). The CDR3 sequence is 13 residues long. Trimming cost V 1 base and J 5 bases, with 7 bases left between them.

The chain links TRBV2 to TRBJ2-7; maybe TRBD2 (6 bases). Looked up from germline, CDR1 is SNHLY and CDR2 is FYNNEI. This CDR3 has 11 amino acids. V was trimmed by 4 bases and J by 7 bases, leaving 8 bases between them. The DNA for the CDR3 is TGTGCCAGCAGTGGGAGGGTGGAGCAGTACTTC. Its protein is CASSGRVEQYF.

The genes are TRBV18 and TRBJ1-2, with D unresolved. CDR1 KGHSH and CDR2 LQKENI come from the germline V gene. Trimming cost V 4 bases and J 4 bases, with 13 bases left between them. The CDR3 sequence is 14 residues long. The CDR3 sequence is CASSLERLSYGYTF. The CDR3 DNA is TGTGCCAGCTCACTCGAGCGACTGAGCTATGGCTACACCTTC.

This clone is a singleton in its sample. This chain joins TRBV18 and TRBJ2-3; the match to TRBD1 covers 12 bases. Looked up from germline, CDR1 is KGHSH and CDR2 is LQKENI. Trimming removed 3 bases from V and 6 bases from J; junction bases left unmatched: 7. This CDR3 has 16 amino acids. CDR3 region: CASSPLGQGARDTQYF. The CDR3 DNA reads TGTGCCAGCTCACCCCTGGGACAGGGGGCGAGGGATACGCAGTATTTT.

The chain links TRBV28 to TRBJ1-6; 9 bases fit TRBD1. The trim removed 3 bases at V and 8 bases at J, leaving 5 bases unmatched. The CDR3 is made up of 15 amino acids. The germline V gene encodes CDR1 MDHEN and CDR2 SYDVKM. The DNA for the CDR3 is TGTGCCAGCAGTTTTTACAGGGGGCCCTATTCACCCCTCCACTTT. Amino acids: CASSFYRGPYSPLHF.

This clone was detected only once. The chain employs TRBV5-1 and TRBJ2-3; 7 bases match TRBD1. The CDR3 is made up of 15 amino acids. CDR1 and CDR2 (germline): SGHRS, YFSETQ. J lost 3 bases, V lost 7 bases, and 11 bases had no gene match. The CDR3 protein is CASSPTGSVTDTQYF. Written as DNA, the CDR3 is TGCGCCAGCTCGCCGACAGGGAGTGTAACAGATACGCAGTATTTT.

V usage is TRBV5-1 and J usage is TRBJ1-2; 10 bases are shared with TRBD1. Trimming cost V 4 bases and J 4 bases; bases outside gene matches: 4. Germline CDR1 is SGHRS and CDR2 is YFSETQ. This CDR3 is 14 amino acids long. CDR3 amino acids: CASSPRQGAYGYTF. The CDR3 nucleotides read TGCGCCAGCAGCCCCAGACAGGGGGCCTATGGCTACACCTTC.

The chain employs TRBV18 and TRBJ2-7; D gene unclear. Germline lookup yields CDR1 KGHSH and CDR2 LQKENI. The germline V and J ends were trimmed by 4 bases and 3 bases, with 7 bases remaining between them. The CDR3 loop spans 12 amino acids. The CDR3 region has the DNA TGTGCCAGCTCACAGCAAAGCTACGAGCAGTACTTC. Translation: CASSQQSYEQYF.

This clone appeared a single time. This chain connects TRBV5-1 to TRBJ1-1, with D tentatively TRBD1 (5 bases). Looked up from germline, CDR1 is SGHRS and CDR2 is YFSETQ. The CDR3 is 15 amino acids. V was cut by 2 bases and J by 0 bases, with 11 bases left in between. The CDR3 is CASSFRDSLNTEAFF. The CDR3 region has the DNA TGCGCCAGCAGCTTCCGTGACAGCTTGAACACTGAAGCTTTCTTT.

The chain employs TRBV6-6 and TRBJ1-1; no clear D. Looked up from germline, CDR1 is MNHNY and CDR2 is SVGAGI (reference sequence). The CDR3 runs to 13 residues. V gave up 0 bases and J gave up 3 bases, with 5 bases separating them. Written as DNA, the CDR3 is TGTGCCAGCAGTTACTCCCAGGACACTGAAGCTTTCTTT. Its protein product is CASSYSQDTEAFF.

V and J are TRBV7-8 and TRBJ1-3; the D gene is possibly TRBD1 (6 bases). The germline V gene encodes CDR1 SGHVS and CDR2 FQNEAQ. Trimming left V 7 bases short and J 7 bases short, with 23 bases between. This CDR3 contains 16 residues. For the CDR3, the DNA is TGTGCCAGCACTCCCGGGACACGAAGATTTGGGAACACCATATATTTT. Amino acid sequence: CASTPGTRRFGNTIYF.

This chain joins TRBV30 and TRBJ2-7; no firm D call. CDR3 length: 11 amino acids. Germline CDR1 and CDR2: GTSNPN and SVGIG (reference sequence). Trimming pared 5 bases from V and 4 bases from J, leaving 9 bases between. CDR3 in DNA: TGTGCCTGGGAGCGTCTATACGAGCAGTACTTC. Translating gives CAWERLYEQYF.

In this sample, this clone turned up once. The chain recombines TRBV4-1 with TRBJ2-1; possible D gene TRBD1, 6 bases. CDR1 and CDR2 (germline): MGHRA, YSYEKL. The CDR3 is 17 residues long. V lost 0 bases, J lost 2 bases, and 14 bases lay in between. The CDR3 coding sequence is TGCGCCAGCAGCCAAGAAGGCTCAGGGGTAGCCTACAATGAGCAGTTCTTC. Its protein product is CASSQEGSGVAYNEQFF.

The J gene is TRBJ2-3, the V gene TRBV28; 13 nucleotides align to TRBD2. V was clipped by 5 bases and J by 4 bases; unmatched bases: 3. This CDR3 has 15 amino acids. Germline lookup yields CDR1 MDHEN and CDR2 SYDVKM. This CDR3 reads CASSPGTSGADTQYF. CDR3 DNA sequence: TGTGCCAGCAGTCCCGGGACTAGCGGGGCAGATACGCAGTATTTT. The whole variable domain, filled in from reference TRBV28 and TRBJ2-3, reads DVKVTQSSRYLVKRTGEKVFLECVQDMDHENMFWYRQDPGLGLRLIYFSYDVKMKEKGDIPEGYSVSREKKERFSLILESASTNQTSMYLCASSPGTSGADTQYFGPGTRLTVL.

The count of this clone is one. The chain is built from TRBV4-1 and TRBJ1-1; D gene uncertain. This CDR3 comprises 15 residues. V was pared by 1 base and J by 0 bases, with 9 bases between. Per the germline V gene, CDR1 is MGHRA and CDR2 is YSYEKL. The CDR3 DNA reads TGCGCCAGCAGCCAAGCAAGAGTTATGAACACTGAAGCTTTCTTT. This codes for CASSQARVMNTEAFF.

The rearrangement uses TRBV3-1 (or the pseudogene TRBV3-2) and TRBJ2-2, with a tentative D call TRBD2 (5 bases). The CDR3 loop spans 18 amino acids. V was trimmed by 0 bases and J by 7 bases, leaving 21 bases between them. The V gene's germline CDR1 is LGHDT and CDR2 YNNKEL (reference sequence). CDR3 nucleotides: TGTGCCAGCAGCCAAGAATCCGTACGCCTAGCAAAGGGCGGGGAGCTGTTTTTT. Residues: CASSQESVRLAKGGELFF.

This chain uses TRBV6-1 with TRBJ1-3; 9 bases are a match to TRBD1. With V trimmed by 2 bases and J by 2 bases, 7 bases remained unmatched. The CDR3 totals 17 residues. CDR1 MNHNS and CDR2 SASEGT come from the germline V gene. The CDR3 loop reads CASSEFWGQGTGNTIYF. As DNA, the CDR3 is TGTGCCAGCAGTGAATTTTGGGGACAGGGAACTGGAAACACCATATATTTT.

The V call is TRBV27, the J call TRBJ1-4; 8 bases map to TRBD1. The V gene's germline CDR1 is MNHEY and CDR2 SMNVEV (reference sequence). The CDR3 contains 16 residues. Trimming cost V 3 bases and J 5 bases; bases outside gene matches: 8. CDR3 loop: CASSFIHRGGNEKLFF. DNA for the CDR3: TGTGCCAGCAGTTTTATCCACAGGGGGGGGAATGAAAAACTGTTTTTT.

The chain couples TRBV4-1 to TRBJ1-4, with 12 bases lining up with TRBD1. Trimming removed 4 bases from V and 12 bases from J; junction bases left unmatched: 12. This CDR3 is 16 amino acids long. Germline V CDR1 and CDR2: MGHRA, YSYEKL. The DNA for the CDR3 is TGCGCCAGCAGCCGAGAAATAGGGACAGGGGGCGTACAACTGTTTTTT. This sequence encodes CASSREIGTGGVQLFF.